These T cell receptor beta chains were read from a single sample in a study of T cells in Graves' hyperthyroidism and ophthalmopathy. TCRdb passed the multiplex PCR reads through MiXCR, listing each CDR3 protein once. This table holds about 52,000 distinct CDR3 sequences, roughly 50% found once. Sequenced: blood. The receptors were sampled from a woman aged 45-65 years with Graves' ophthalmopathy. The CDR3 runs from the conserved cysteine through the conserved F or W. A D gene is named only where the DNA matches it firmly. Some rows have no size entry. The others give once, few or many, or a class for an expanded clone.

CDR3aa: CASSELAGVREQYF; CDR3nt: TGTGCCAGTAGTGAGCTAGCGGGAGTAAGGGAGCAGTACTTC; j_gene: TRBJ2-7; abundance: few; v_gene: TRBV19; d_gene: TRBD2
CDR3aa: CAISESTRHEQYF; CDR3nt: TGTGCCATCAGTGAGTCGACAAGGCACGAGCAGTACTTC; j_gene: TRBJ2-7; abundance: .; v_gene: TRBV10-3; d_gene: .
CDR3aa: CASSLDIAGGIEQFF; CDR3nt: TGTGCCAGCAGCCTAGATATAGCGGGAGGCATTGAGCAGTTCTTC; j_gene: TRBJ2-1; abundance: .; v_gene: TRBV11-2; d_gene: TRBD2
CDR3aa: CSARETGLTQYF; CDR3nt: TGCAGTGCTAGAGAGACTGGTTTAACGCAGTATTTT; j_gene: TRBJ2-3; abundance: many; v_gene: TRBV20-1; d_gene: .
CDR3aa: CSVEDGTYEQYF; CDR3nt: TGCAGCGTTGAAGATGGGACCTACGAGCAGTACTTC; j_gene: TRBJ2-7; abundance: medium-sized; v_gene: TRBV29-1; d_gene: .
CDR3aa: CASSLRGQGAEPQYF; CDR3nt: TGTGCCAGCAGCTTAAGGGGTCAGGGGGCAGAGCCCCAGTACTTC; j_gene: TRBJ2-5; abundance: .; v_gene: TRBV7-2; d_gene: TRBD1
CDR3aa: CASTPRATGSEKLFF; CDR3nt: TGTGCCAGCACCCCCCGGGCAACGGGGTCTGAAAAACTGTTTTTT; j_gene: TRBJ1-4; abundance: .; v_gene: TRBV2; d_gene: .
CDR3aa: CATSDPRQTGAGANVLTF; CDR3nt: TGTGCCACCAGTGATCCCCGGCAAACAGGGGCCGGGGCCAACGTCCTGACTTTC; j_gene: TRBJ2-6; abundance: once; v_gene: TRBV24-1; d_gene: TRBD1
CDR3aa: CASSSSRYGYTF; CDR3nt: TGTGCCAGCAGTTCCTCGAGGTATGGCTACACCTTC; j_gene: TRBJ1-2; abundance: many; v_gene: TRBV28; d_gene: .
CDR3aa: CASSRDNTQYF; CDR3nt: TGTGCCAGCAGTCGAGACAATACGCAGTATTTT; j_gene: TRBJ2-3; abundance: many; v_gene: TRBV6-5; d_gene: .
CDR3aa: CASRRLAGGPFDEQYF; CDR3nt: TGTGCCAGCAGAAGACTAGCGGGAGGGCCTTTTGATGAGCAGTATTTT; j_gene: TRBJ2-3; abundance: once; v_gene: TRBV2; d_gene: TRBD2
CDR3aa: CASSIGPGEGYSNQPQHF; CDR3nt: TGTGCCAGTAGTATAGGGCCCGGGGAGGGATATAGCAATCAGCCCCAGCATTTT; j_gene: TRBJ1-5; abundance: many; v_gene: TRBV19; d_gene: .